This TCR beta chain is from a study of cytomegalovirus exposure and HLA in healthy donors. A note on this clone: The sample has other DNA sequences that encode this CDR3 too.

This PCR relied on a set of 60 Vbeta primers and 13 Jbeta primers. TCRdb keeps only in-frame clones here, not all; method: immunoSEQ multiplex PCR. The sample includes roughly 150,000 clones, about 8.9% of them seen just once. Germline V gives CDR1 SGHRS, CDR2 YFSETQ. The CDR3 contains 15 residues. The V and J ends lost 4 bases and 4 bases, in that order; junction bases with no gene match: 8. The rearrangement uses TRBV5-1 and TRBJ1-5; 7 bases match TRBD1. The specimen sequenced was PBMCs. The sequence came from a man aged 45-65 years in good health and CMV-seronegative. The chain's CDR3 is CASSVTTGRNQPQHF. DNA for the CDR3: TGCGCCAGCAGCGTTACGACAGGGCGGAATCAGCCCCAGCATTTT.